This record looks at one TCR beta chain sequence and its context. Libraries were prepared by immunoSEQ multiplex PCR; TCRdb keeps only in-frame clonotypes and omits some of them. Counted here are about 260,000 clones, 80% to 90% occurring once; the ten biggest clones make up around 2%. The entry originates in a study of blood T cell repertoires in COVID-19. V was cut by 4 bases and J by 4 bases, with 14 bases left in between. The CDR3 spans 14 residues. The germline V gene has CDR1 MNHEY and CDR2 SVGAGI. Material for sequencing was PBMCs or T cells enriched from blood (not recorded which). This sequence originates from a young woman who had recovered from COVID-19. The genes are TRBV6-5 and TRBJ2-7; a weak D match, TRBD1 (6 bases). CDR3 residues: CASSWGIQGYEQYF. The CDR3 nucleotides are TGTGCCAGCAGTTGGGGGATACAGGGTTACGAGCAGTACTTC.